This T cell receptor (beta chain) derives from a study of blood T cell repertoires in COVID-19. This CDR3 spans 13 amino acids. The germline gives CDR1 GTSNPN, CDR2 SVGIG (reference sequence). Trimming removed 4 bases at V and 8 bases at J, with 17 bases between. Clones were read by immunoSEQ multiplex PCR, and TCRdb kept only the in-frame ones, dropping some. Of roughly 130,000 clones listed, 84% were seen once; the top ten hold 12%. Sequencing used peripheral blood. The J gene is TRBJ1-2, the V gene TRBV30; unclear D gene. The receptor was isolated from a woman aged 25-40 years who had recovered from COVID-19. In DNA form, the CDR3 reads TGTGCCTGGAAGCAATCCCAGACTGAGGGCTACACCTTC. It translates to CAWKQSQTEGYTF.